Listed below are T cell receptor beta chains from one sample, sequenced in a study of blood T cells in healthy people across ages. A single record per CDR3 protein comes from TCRdb applying MiXCR to the 5' RACE reads. The sample records 700,000 to 950,000 distinct CDR3 sequences, approximately 39% being singletons. The specimen was blood. These receptors were obtained from a woman aged 60 to 75 in good health. Each CDR3 is given with its conserved first and last residue. Fields, in order: V gene, J gene, CDR3 protein.

v_call: TRBV12-3/TRBV12-4
j_call: TRBJ2-3
cdr3_aa: CASRPGLGTQYF

v_call: TRBV7-9
j_call: TRBJ2-1
cdr3_aa: CASSLLGNSYNEQFF

v_call: TRBV12-3/TRBV12-4
j_call: TRBJ2-5
cdr3_aa: CASSLSSINEQYF

v_call: TRBV7-6
j_call: TRBJ2-3
cdr3_aa: CASSLIRDRTSTDTQYF

v_call: TRBV4-2
j_call: TRBJ2-1
cdr3_aa: CASSQAPAQRESEQFF

v_call: TRBV29-1
j_call: TRBJ2-3
cdr3_aa: CSAIRGSTDTQYF

v_call: TRBV7-8
j_call: TRBJ2-7
cdr3_aa: CASSLASGRDKQYF

v_call: TRBV7-3
j_call: TRBJ2-7
cdr3_aa: CASSSVGGLSPFSYEQYF

v_call: TRBV29-1
j_call: TRBJ1-1
cdr3_aa: CSVSRGMNTEAFF

v_call: TRBV3-1
j_call: TRBJ2-7
cdr3_aa: CASSDTYEQYF

v_call: TRBV20-1
j_call: TRBJ2-3
cdr3_aa: CSARDRLAGGPDTQYF

v_call: TRBV12-3/TRBV12-4
j_call: TRBJ2-3
cdr3_aa: CAGSFRGRADVEYF

v_call: TRBV15
j_call: TRBJ2-5
cdr3_aa: CATQESRESRKTQYF

v_call: TRBV12-3/TRBV12-4
j_call: TRBJ2-1
cdr3_aa: CASRFDNEQFF

v_call: TRBV7-6
j_call: TRBJ1-2
cdr3_aa: CASSVERASGYTF

v_call: TRBV20-1
j_call: TRBJ1-1
cdr3_aa: CSAPTDSLTEAFF